This T cell receptor (beta chain) stems from a study of blood T cells in healthy people across ages. Then a second PCR, running roughly 7 to 11 cycles, was carried out with a sample-barcoded 5' primer and a J-beta primer mix. In TCRdb, the 5' RACE reads were re-called with MiXCR into one record per CDR3 protein. The sample holds some 1,800,000 distinct CDR3 sequences, about 39% seen once. CDR1 and CDR2 from the germline V gene are SGHDT and YYEEEE. Unmatched junction bases numbered 10, after V lost 5 bases and J lost 3 bases. This CDR3 has 15 amino acids. This sequence originates from a human donor in good health. The chain uses TRBV5-6 and TRBJ1-1; 7 positions match TRBD1. The specimen was blood. The CDR3, as DNA: TGTGCCAGCAGTCAGGAAACAGGGGTGTACACTGAAGCTTTCTTT. Protein sequence: CASSQETGVYTEAFF. Variable domain in full (rest from reference TRBV5-6 and TRBJ1-1): DAGVTQSPTHLIKTRGQQVTLRCSPKSGHDTVSWYQQALGQGPQFIFQYYEEEERQRGNFPDRFSGHQFPNYSSELNVNALLLGDSALYLCASSQETGVYTEAFFGQGTRLTVV.